The T cell receptor (beta chain) described here comes from a study of shared clonotypes between healthy human individuals. Sequencing of unsorted PBMC DNA was carried out using ten immunoSEQ deep assay plates. Measured with immunoSEQ multiplex PCR; TCRdb has only the in-frame clones, and not every one. This sample carries about half a million clones, around 74% of them seen once, and the ten largest clones take 10% to 15%. The length of the CDR3 is 15 residues. Losses at the gene ends were 0 bases for V and 7 bases for J; bases not matched to a gene: 5. Germline assignment: CDR1 MGHRA and CDR2 YSYEKL. Tens of millions of PBMCs went into genomic DNA for unsorted samples.

This TCR was sampled from a woman between 40 and 55 years old in good health. Some clones in this sample may be carry-over from other donors' samples. V usage is TRBV4-1 and J usage is TRBJ2-1; 8 bases are shared with TRBD2. The sequenced sample was PBMCs. CDR3 nucleotide sequence: TGCGCCAGCAGCCAAGAAAGCGGGAGCAGGAATGAGCAGTTCTTC. It yields the protein CASSQESGSRNEQFF.